These T cell receptor beta chains were read from a single sample in a study of blood T cell repertoires in COVID-19. Data came from immunoSEQ multiplex PCR; TCRdb stores just in-frame clones and leaves some out. This table holds roughly 120,000 clones, 85% to 90% found once. The specimen sequenced was peripheral blood. The source of these receptors is a man between 70 and 80 years old with active or convalescent COVID-19. The CDR3 runs from the conserved cysteine through the conserved F or W. The order of the fields is V gene, CDR3 length, D gene, clone size, J gene, CDR3 DNA, CDR3 protein. D genes are given only for firm matches. Clone size is given for some rows only: seen once, a few or many times, or a class if the clone is expanded.

V gene: TRBV19
CDR3 length: 13
D gene: TRBD1
clone size: NA
J gene: TRBJ1-6
CDR3 DNA: TGTGCCAGCCGCAGGGGGCCGAATTCACCCCTCCACTTT
CDR3 protein: CASRRGPNSPLHF

V gene: TRBV28
CDR3 length: 14
D gene: NA
clone size: NA
J gene: TRBJ1-2
CDR3 DNA: TGTGCCAGCAGTTTGACGGGGAGGGGATACGGCTACACCTTC
CDR3 protein: CASSLTGRGYGYTF

V gene: TRBV6-6
CDR3 length: 14
D gene: NA
clone size: NA
J gene: TRBJ2-1
CDR3 DNA: TGTGCCAGCAGTTCCCCTCCCTCCTACAATGAGCAGTTCTTC
CDR3 protein: CASSSPPSYNEQFF

V gene: TRBV11-2
CDR3 length: 15
D gene: TRBD2
clone size: NA
J gene: TRBJ2-2
CDR3 DNA: TGTGCCAGTACCCAGGGACTAGCGCCCACCGGGGAGCTGTTTTTT
CDR3 protein: CASTQGLAPTGELFF

V gene: TRBV6-4
CDR3 length: 18
D gene: TRBD1
clone size: NA
J gene: TRBJ2-6
CDR3 DNA: TGTGCCAGCAGTGACGAGGGACAGGGGGTATCTGGGGCCAACGTCCTGACTTTC
CDR3 protein: CASSDEGQGVSGANVLTF

V gene: TRBV6-5
CDR3 length: 14
D gene: NA
clone size: once
J gene: TRBJ2-1
CDR3 DNA: TGTGCCAGCCGAAAGACTAGTTTCTACAATGAGCAGTTCTTC
CDR3 protein: CASRKTSFYNEQFF

V gene: TRBV5-1
CDR3 length: 14
D gene: TRBD1
clone size: NA
J gene: TRBJ1-1
CDR3 DNA: TGCGCCAGCAGCATGGGGGGACAGGGATTGGTGGCTTTCTTT
CDR3 protein: CASSMGGQGLVAFF

V gene: TRBV10-3
CDR3 length: 13
D gene: NA
clone size: NA
J gene: TRBJ1-2
CDR3 DNA: TGTGCCATCAGTGAGGCCAGCGTCTATGGCTACACCTTC
CDR3 protein: CAISEASVYGYTF

V gene: TRBV20-1
CDR3 length: 11
D gene: NA
clone size: NA
J gene: TRBJ1-3
CDR3 DNA: TGCAGTGCTGGTCAGGGAAACACCATATATTTT
CDR3 protein: CSAGQGNTIYF

V gene: TRBV4-1
CDR3 length: 18
D gene: NA
clone size: NA
J gene: TRBJ1-4
CDR3 DNA: TGCGCCAGCAGCCAAGTGCTTTTGGTTCGGAGCATTGGTGAAAAACTGTTTTTT
CDR3 protein: CASSQVLLVRSIGEKLFF

V gene: TRBV7-2
CDR3 length: 15
D gene: NA
clone size: NA
J gene: TRBJ2-1
CDR3 DNA: TGTGCCAGCAGCTTAGACCCGAGCTCCTACAATGAGCAGTTCTTC
CDR3 protein: CASSLDPSSYNEQFF

V gene: TRBV30
CDR3 length: 13
D gene: NA
clone size: NA
J gene: TRBJ1-4
CDR3 DNA: TGTGCCTGGAGTGGGCAGGGGCGGGAAAAACTGTTTTTT
CDR3 protein: CAWSGQGREKLFF

V gene: TRBV28
CDR3 length: 14
D gene: NA
clone size: NA
J gene: TRBJ2-7
CDR3 DNA: TGTGCCAGCGGTAAAGTGGACAGACCCTACGAGCAGTACTTC
CDR3 protein: CASGKVDRPYEQYF

V gene: TRBV7-9
CDR3 length: 19
D gene: TRBD2
clone size: NA
J gene: TRBJ2-7
CDR3 DNA: TGTGCCAGCAGCCTCCAAAACGGGAGACTAGCGGGGAGCCTGTACGAGCAGTACTTC
CDR3 protein: CASSLQNGRLAGSLYEQYF

V gene: TRBV7-3
CDR3 length: 17
D gene: TRBD2
clone size: once
J gene: TRBJ2-2
CDR3 DNA: TGTGCCAGCAGCTCCAAGCTAGCGGGAGGGGTCGCCGGGGAGCTGTTTTTT
CDR3 protein: CASSSKLAGGVAGELFF

V gene: TRBV12-3/TRBV12-4
CDR3 length: 13
D gene: NA
clone size: NA
J gene: TRBJ2-1
CDR3 DNA: TGTGCCAGCAGAATAGGGGATAACAATGAGCAGTTCTTC
CDR3 protein: CASRIGDNNEQFF

V gene: TRBV27
CDR3 length: 14
D gene: NA
clone size: NA
J gene: TRBJ1-3
CDR3 DNA: TGTGCCAGCAGTTTAAGCAGGGCTGGAAACACCATATATTTT
CDR3 protein: CASSLSRAGNTIYF

V gene: TRBV19
CDR3 length: 17
D gene: TRBD1
clone size: few
J gene: TRBJ1-1
CDR3 DNA: TGTGCCAGTAGTATCCGGACAGGGTATCCCATGAACACTGAAGCTTTCTTT
CDR3 protein: CASSIRTGYPMNTEAFF

V gene: TRBV27
CDR3 length: 15
D gene: TRBD2
clone size: NA
J gene: TRBJ2-3
CDR3 DNA: TGTGCCAGCAGATCGACTAGCGGAAACACAGATACGCAGTATTTT
CDR3 protein: CASRSTSGNTDTQYF

V gene: TRBV4-1
CDR3 length: 16
D gene: NA
clone size: NA
J gene: TRBJ2-7
CDR3 DNA: TGCGCCAGCAGCCCCAGGGGGACTGCGGCAGGGGACGAGCAGTACTTC
CDR3 protein: CASSPRGTAAGDEQYF

V gene: TRBV11-1
CDR3 length: 13
D gene: NA
clone size: NA
J gene: TRBJ1-2
CDR3 DNA: TGTGCCAGCAGCTTAATAGGCGAAGGAGGGCCCACCTTC
CDR3 protein: CASSLIGEGGPTF

V gene: TRBV7-2
CDR3 length: 15
D gene: NA
clone size: NA
J gene: TRBJ1-1
CDR3 DNA: TGTGCCAGCAGCTTAGCGGAAGGGATAGGGGCTGAAGCTTTCTTT
CDR3 protein: CASSLAEGIGAEAFF

V gene: TRBV6-5
CDR3 length: 16
D gene: TRBD1
clone size: NA
J gene: TRBJ2-7
CDR3 DNA: TGTGCCAGCAGTTTGACAGGGGGCGCGCCCTCCTACGAGCAGTACTTC
CDR3 protein: CASSLTGGAPSYEQYF

V gene: TRBV24-1
CDR3 length: 16
D gene: TRBD1
clone size: NA
J gene: TRBJ2-3
CDR3 DNA: TGTGCCACCAGTGATTCCGGGACAGGGTCTACAGATACGCAGTATTTT
CDR3 protein: CATSDSGTGSTDTQYF

V gene: TRBV6-5
CDR3 length: 15
D gene: NA
clone size: NA
J gene: TRBJ1-5
CDR3 DNA: TGTGCCAGCAGCCCCGGACTGGGGGGAGGTCAGCCCCAGCATTTT
CDR3 protein: CASSPGLGGGQPQHF

V gene: TRBV6-6
CDR3 length: 17
D gene: TRBD1
clone size: once
J gene: TRBJ2-2
CDR3 DNA: TGTGCCAGCAGTCGGACAGGAGACATCTTTAACACCGGGGAGCTGTTTTTT
CDR3 protein: CASSRTGDIFNTGELFF

V gene: TRBV6-6
CDR3 length: 17
D gene: TRBD1
clone size: NA
J gene: TRBJ1-1
CDR3 DNA: TGTGCCAGCAGTCCCTACGACCCGAGACAGGGTGGGACTGAAGCTTTCTTT
CDR3 protein: CASSPYDPRQGGTEAFF

V gene: TRBV2
CDR3 length: 12
D gene: NA
clone size: NA
J gene: TRBJ1-1
CDR3 DNA: TGTGCCAGCAGCGAACGGGGAATTGAAGCTTTCTTT
CDR3 protein: CASSERGIEAFF

V gene: TRBV14
CDR3 length: 16
D gene: TRBD2
clone size: NA
J gene: TRBJ2-4
CDR3 DNA: TGTGCCAGCAGCCGGACGGGACTAGCGGGAGGGAACATTCAGTACTTC
CDR3 protein: CASSRTGLAGGNIQYF

V gene: TRBV5-1
CDR3 length: 15
D gene: NA
clone size: NA
J gene: TRBJ1-1
CDR3 DNA: TGCGCCAGCAGCTTGGGCGGGGAATTGAACACTGAAGCTTTCTTT
CDR3 protein: CASSLGGELNTEAFF

V gene: TRBV5-1
CDR3 length: 18
D gene: TRBD2
clone size: NA
J gene: TRBJ2-5
CDR3 DNA: TGCGCCAGCAGCCCCGCGCCCCGGACTAGCGGGAGTCCAGAGACCCAGTACTTC
CDR3 protein: CASSPAPRTSGSPETQYF

V gene: TRBV4-1
CDR3 length: 16
D gene: NA
clone size: NA
J gene: TRBJ2-5
CDR3 DNA: TGCGCCAGCAGCCAGTCCCTCACGCGGAACCAAGAGACCCAGTACTTC
CDR3 protein: CASSQSLTRNQETQYF

V gene: TRBV6-5
CDR3 length: 13
D gene: NA
clone size: NA
J gene: TRBJ1-1
CDR3 DNA: TGTGCCAGCAGTTTTGACAGGAACACTGAAGCTTTCTTT
CDR3 protein: CASSFDRNTEAFF

V gene: TRBV15
CDR3 length: 16
D gene: NA
clone size: NA
J gene: TRBJ1-5
CDR3 DNA: TGTGCCACCAGCAACCCGACAGAGATCAGCAATCAGCCCCAGCATTTT
CDR3 protein: CATSNPTEISNQPQHF

V gene: TRBV28
CDR3 length: 11
D gene: NA
clone size: NA
J gene: TRBJ2-7
CDR3 DNA: TGTGCCAGCAGTTCGCGTTACGAGCAGTACTTC
CDR3 protein: CASSSRYEQYF

V gene: TRBV7-3
CDR3 length: 13
D gene: NA
clone size: NA
J gene: TRBJ1-2
CDR3 DNA: TGTGCCAGCACCCGTTCGGGGGTCGATGGCTACACCTTC
CDR3 protein: CASTRSGVDGYTF

V gene: TRBV6-5
CDR3 length: 14
D gene: NA
clone size: NA
J gene: TRBJ1-5
CDR3 DNA: TGTGCCAGCATACGGACAGAAAGCAATCAGCCCCAGCATTTT
CDR3 protein: CASIRTESNQPQHF

V gene: TRBV19
CDR3 length: 17
D gene: TRBD1
clone size: NA
J gene: TRBJ1-5
CDR3 DNA: TGTGCCAGTAGTACAAACCGACAGGGGACTAGCAATCAGCCCCAGCATTTT
CDR3 protein: CASSTNRQGTSNQPQHF

V gene: TRBV7-2
CDR3 length: 13
D gene: NA
clone size: NA
J gene: TRBJ1-2
CDR3 DNA: TGTGCCAGCAGCCCTCCTAATAACTATGGCTACACCTTC
CDR3 protein: CASSPPNNYGYTF

V gene: TRBV7-9
CDR3 length: 14
D gene: NA
clone size: NA
J gene: TRBJ2-7
CDR3 DNA: TGTGCCAGCAGCTTAGCCGGGTCCTCGGAGGAGCAGTACTTC
CDR3 protein: CASSLAGSSEEQYF

V gene: TRBV18
CDR3 length: 13
D gene: NA
clone size: few
J gene: TRBJ2-7
CDR3 DNA: TGTGCCAGCTCACCACGGACAGACTACGAGCAGTACTTC
CDR3 protein: CASSPRTDYEQYF

V gene: TRBV18
CDR3 length: 13
D gene: NA
clone size: NA
J gene: TRBJ2-7
CDR3 DNA: TGTGCCAGCTCACCTACCGGCGCGGTCGAGCAGTACTTC
CDR3 protein: CASSPTGAVEQYF

V gene: TRBV7-9
CDR3 length: 15
D gene: TRBD1
clone size: NA
J gene: TRBJ1-2
CDR3 DNA: TGTGCCAGCAGCGAAGGGACAGGGCGCTTTTATGGCTACACCTTC
CDR3 protein: CASSEGTGRFYGYTF

V gene: TRBV11-2
CDR3 length: 14
D gene: TRBD2
clone size: NA
J gene: TRBJ2-7
CDR3 DNA: TGTGCCAGCAGCGCAGGGACTAGCGGCTACGAGCAGTACTTC
CDR3 protein: CASSAGTSGYEQYF

V gene: TRBV7-2
CDR3 length: 14
D gene: TRBD2
clone size: NA
J gene: TRBJ2-1
CDR3 DNA: TGTGCCAGCCAGACTAGCGGCTCCTACAATGAGCAGTTCTTC
CDR3 protein: CASQTSGSYNEQFF

V gene: TRBV6-5
CDR3 length: 15
D gene: TRBD2
clone size: NA
J gene: TRBJ2-7
CDR3 DNA: TGTGCCAGCAGGTGGACTAGCGGGAGAGCCTACGAGCAGTACTTC
CDR3 protein: CASRWTSGRAYEQYF

V gene: TRBV28
CDR3 length: 14
D gene: TRBD1
clone size: NA
J gene: TRBJ1-2
CDR3 DNA: TGTGCCAGCAGGGGACAGCAGATTAACTATGGCTACACCTTC
CDR3 protein: CASRGQQINYGYTF

V gene: TRBV5-6
CDR3 length: 14
D gene: NA
clone size: NA
J gene: TRBJ1-1
CDR3 DNA: TGTGCCAGCAGCTTGGGCAGGCGGGACACTGAAGCTTTCTTT
CDR3 protein: CASSLGRRDTEAFF

V gene: TRBV5-8
CDR3 length: 15
D gene: TRBD1
clone size: NA
J gene: TRBJ2-1
CDR3 DNA: TGTGCCAGCAGCACCCGACAGGGGAGCTACAATGAGCAGTTCTTC
CDR3 protein: CASSTRQGSYNEQFF

V gene: TRBV20-1
CDR3 length: 11
D gene: NA
clone size: NA
J gene: TRBJ2-4
CDR3 DNA: TGCAGTGCTAGTTTGGCCGACATTCAGTACTTC
CDR3 protein: CSASLADIQYF

V gene: TRBV14
CDR3 length: 13
D gene: NA
clone size: NA
J gene: TRBJ1-2
CDR3 DNA: TGTGCCAGCAGCCCCCACACCTCCTATGGCTACACCTTC
CDR3 protein: CASSPHTSYGYTF

V gene: TRBV28
CDR3 length: 14
D gene: TRBD1
clone size: NA
J gene: TRBJ2-7
CDR3 DNA: TGTGCCAGCAGTTTGGGGGACAGACCCTACGAGCAGTACTTC
CDR3 protein: CASSLGDRPYEQYF

V gene: TRBV18
CDR3 length: 16
D gene: NA
clone size: NA
J gene: TRBJ2-5
CDR3 DNA: TGTGCCAGCTCACGGGGAAGTGACAGTGTACAAGAGACCCAGTACTTC
CDR3 protein: CASSRGSDSVQETQYF

V gene: TRBV11-2
CDR3 length: 13
D gene: TRBD1
clone size: NA
J gene: TRBJ2-1
CDR3 DNA: TGTGCCAGCAGCCCCGAGGGACAGGGGGCCCAGTTCTTC
CDR3 protein: CASSPEGQGAQFF